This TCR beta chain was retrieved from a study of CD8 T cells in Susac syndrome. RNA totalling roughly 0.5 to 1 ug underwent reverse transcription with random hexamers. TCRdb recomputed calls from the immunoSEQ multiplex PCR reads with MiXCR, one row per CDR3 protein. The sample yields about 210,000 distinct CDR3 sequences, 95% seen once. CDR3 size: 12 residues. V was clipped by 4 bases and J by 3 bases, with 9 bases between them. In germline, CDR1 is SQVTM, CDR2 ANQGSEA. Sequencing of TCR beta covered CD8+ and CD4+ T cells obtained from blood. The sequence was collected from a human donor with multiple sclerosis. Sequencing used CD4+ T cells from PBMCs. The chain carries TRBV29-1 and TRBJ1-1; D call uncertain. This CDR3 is CSVGGRYTEAFF. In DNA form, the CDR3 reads TGCAGCGTTGGAGGCCGCTACACTGAAGCTTTCTTT.